One T cell receptor beta chain is described in this entry. This CDR3 comprises 17 residues. V dropped 3 bases and J dropped 1; count of bases not matched to a gene: 6. In germline, CDR1 is LNHDA, CDR2 SQIVND (reference sequence). The sample originates from a study of blood T cell repertoires in COVID-19. For the study at large: Acute and convalescent COVID-19 samples came from the United States, Italy and Spain. T cells, B-cell-depleted T cells, or PBMCs provided the cDNA or gDNA that served as material.

Repertoires were generated with immunoSEQ multiplex PCR, while TCRdb's copy carries only in-frame clones and drops some. In the table there are roughly 50,000 clones, 70% to 90% of which are singletons. The source material was peripheral blood. The sequence was collected from a woman aged 60 to 75 with active COVID-19. The chain couples TRBV19 to TRBJ1-5; 10 bases match TRBD1. For the CDR3, the DNA is TGTGCCAGTAGTATCGGGCAGGGACAGGGGAGCAATCAGCCCCAGCATTTT. This translates into CASSIGQGQGSNQPQHF.